This passage covers 25 T cell receptor beta chains from one sample sequenced in a study of shared clonotypes between healthy human individuals. The protocol was immunoSEQ multiplex PCR, while the TCRdb copy is restricted to in-frame clones and leaves out a portion. The table has about 690,000 clones, about nine tenths seen once. Sequences were obtained from memory CD8+ T cells from PBMCs. The subset denotes: CD45RO+ cells pooled with CCR7-negative TemRA cells. These receptors all stem from a man aged 18 to 29 in good health. Some clones in this sample may be carry-over from other donors' samples.

V is TRBV19 and J is TRBJ1-2; D remains ambiguous. This CDR3 spans 12 amino acids. V was pared by 7 bases and J by 8 bases, with 14 bases between. Germline V gene lookup returns CDR1 LNHDA and CDR2 SQIVND (reference sequence). CDR3 bases: TGTGCCAGTATAGGGCAGTCGCGAGGCTACACCTTC. Translation gives CASIGQSRGYTF. Supplemented by reference TRBV19 and TRBJ1-2, the full variable domain reads DGGITQSPKYLFRKEGQNVTLSCEQNLNHDAMYWYRQDPGQGLRLIYYSQIVNDFQKGDIAEGYSVSREKKESFPLTVTSAQKNPTAFYLCASIGQSRGYTFGSGTRLTVV.

V gene TRBV6-1 combines with J gene TRBJ1-2; possible D gene TRBD1, 5 bases. The CDR3 totals 16 residues. From germline, CDR1 is MNHNS and CDR2 SASEGT. V lost 4 bases and J 3 bases, leaving 18 bases between the germline ends. The CDR3 sequence: CASSVRDFGSYYGYTF. In DNA, the CDR3 is TGTGCCAGCAGTGTCCGGGACTTCGGATCGTACTATGGCTACACCTTC.

For this clone: The sample carries other DNA sequences with the same CDR3. The V gene is TRBV19, the J gene TRBJ2-7, with 7 bases that match TRBD1. The germline CDR1 and CDR2 sequences are LNHDA and SQIVND (reference sequence). V lost 4 bases, J lost 2 bases, and 2 bases stayed unmatched. The CDR3 is 13 residues long. CDR3 nucleotide sequence: TGTGCCAGTAGTACCACAGGGGCCTACGAGCAGTACTTC. Amino acid sequence: CASSTTGAYEQYF.

The chain has TRBV2 and TRBJ2-7; TRBD2 aligns across 15 bases. The CDR3 has 16 residues. The V gene's germline CDR1 is SNHLY and CDR2 FYNNEI. Trimming removed 5 bases from V and 5 bases from J; junction bases left unmatched: 7. The CDR3 is CASSKKGLAGGNEQYF. CDR3 bases: TGTGCCAGCAGTAAGAAGGGACTAGCGGGAGGCAACGAGCAGTACTTC.

This sequence joins TRBV5-1 and TRBJ2-3, with D possibly TRBD2 on 6 matching bases. Germline V lookup: CDR1 SGHRS, CDR2 YFSETQ. This CDR3 contains 16 residues. V was cut by 2 bases and J by 2 bases, with 15 bases left in between. Here the CDR3 DNA reads TGCGCCAGCAGCTTTTGGCTAGCGCCCAACACAGATACGCAGTATTTT. Translation: CASSFWLAPNTDTQYF.

The chain links TRBV28 to TRBJ1-2, with D possibly being TRBD1 (5 bases). Trimming took 6 bases from V and 4 from J, leaving 15 bases between them. The CDR3 is 14 amino acids. From germline, CDR1 is MDHEN and CDR2 SYDVKM. The CDR3 DNA reads as TGTGCCAGCAGCGAAACCGGGGCGTTCTATGGCTACACCTTC. Amino acids: CASSETGAFYGYTF.

V usage is TRBV4-1 and J usage is TRBJ1-1, with D possibly matching TRBD1 (5 bases). Germline V lookup: CDR1 MGHRA, CDR2 YSYEKL. The germline V and J ends were trimmed by 0 bases and 7 bases, with 12 bases remaining between them. The CDR3 contains 14 residues. The CDR3 region is CASSQDRASNEAFF. The CDR3 bases are TGCGCCAGCAGCCAAGACAGGGCTTCAAATGAAGCTTTCTTT.

This chain links TRBV28 with TRBJ2-7; the match to TRBD2 covers 9 bases. Germline lookup yields CDR1 MDHEN and CDR2 SYDVKM. The CDR3 is 15 residues long. Losses at the gene ends were 10 bases for V and 4 bases for J; bases not matched to a gene: 14. CDR3 sequence reads: CATARGRGGIYEQYF. Written as DNA, the CDR3 is TGTGCCACCGCCCGCGGGCGGGGGGGAATATACGAGCAGTACTTC. Based on the CDR3 plus reference TRBV28 and TRBJ2-7, the full variable domain is DVKVTQSSRYLVKRTGEKVFLECVQDMDHENMFWYRQDPGLGLRLIYFSYDVKMKEKGDIPEGYSVSREKKERFSLILESASTNQTSMYLCATARGRGGIYEQYFGPGTRLTVT.

The chain carries TRBV6-5 and TRBJ2-6, with D maybe TRBD1 (5 bases). CDR1 is MNHEY and CDR2 is SVGAGI in the germline V gene. Trimming took 10 bases from V and 3 from J, leaving 13 bases between them. This CDR3 is built from 14 residues. The CDR3 nucleotides read TGTGCCACAAGTAGGGGAAATGGGGCCAACGTCCTGACTTTC. Encoded protein: CATSRGNGANVLTF.

J is TRBJ2-7 and V is TRBV4-1; 10 bases are a match to TRBD1. CDR1 and CDR2 from the germline V gene are MGHRA and YSYEKL. The CDR3 consists of 15 residues. The ends lost 2 bases at V and 3 bases at J; junction bases unmatched: 4. The CDR3 is CASSQPGTGVYEQYF. The CDR3 DNA follows: TGCGCCAGCAGCCAACCCGGGACAGGGGTCTACGAGCAGTACTTC.

The chain couples TRBV19 to TRBJ2-4; D possibly corresponds to TRBD2 (5 bases). The germline gives CDR1 LNHDA, CDR2 SQIVND (reference sequence). There are 18 residues in the CDR3. V lost 5 bases, J lost 4 bases, and 24 bases lay in between. The CDR3 sequence is CASSLPRWLAGAKNIQYF. The CDR3 nucleotides are TGTGCCAGTAGTCTTCCCCGTTGGCTAGCTGGAGCGAAAAACATTCAGTACTTC.

This chain uses TRBV7-2 with TRBJ2-3, with D possibly TRBD1 on 6 matching bases. The CDR3 is 16 amino acids. Germline CDR1 and CDR2: SGHTA and FQGNSA. Between the trimmed V and J ends, which lost 5 bases and 4 bases, there was a span of 19 bases. CDR3 sequence (DNA): TGTGCCAGCAGCGCCTACCCATCCACAGGGTCAGATACGCAGTATTTT. This sequence encodes CASSAYPSTGSDTQYF.

The chain carries TRBV7-9 and TRBJ2-1; TRBD2 agrees at 10 bases. This CDR3 spans 17 amino acids. With V trimmed by 0 bases and J by 6 bases, 8 bases remained unmatched. Germline V gene sequence: CDR1 SEHNR, CDR2 FQNEAQ (reference sequence). This chain's CDR3 is CASSLAQAGGTGNEQFF. CDR3 coding DNA: TGTGCCAGCAGCTTAGCTCAAGCGGGAGGGACTGGCAATGAGCAGTTCTTC.

This clone was counted once. The chain links TRBV7-3 to TRBJ2-7; no clear D gene. V shed 5 bases and J shed 2 bases, with 16 bases lying between them. This CDR3 spans 15 amino acids. Germline V gene lookup returns CDR1 SGHTA and CDR2 FQGTGA. The CDR3 sequence: CASSITGGRAYEQYF. CDR3 sequence (DNA): TGTGCCAGCAGCATTACGGGTGGCAGAGCCTACGAGCAGTACTTC. Using reference TRBV7-3 and TRBJ2-7 for the parts outside the CDR3, the full variable domain is GAGVSQTPSNKVTEKGKYVELRCDPISGHTALYWYRQSLGQGPEFLIYFQGTGAADDSGLPNDRFFAVRPEGSVSTLKIQRTERGDSAVYLCASSITGGRAYEQYFGPGTRLTVT.

As regards this clone: This likely reflects a read error, since a far larger clone is one base away. The chain joins TRBV7-2 to TRBJ1-1; a weak D match, TRBD1 (5 bases). Germline V gene data show CDR1 as SGHTA and CDR2 as FQGNSA. The CDR3 loop spans 14 amino acids. In DNA, the CDR3 is TGTGCCAGCAGCTTATCAGGGATGAACACTGAAACTTTCTTT. Amino acid sequence: CASSLSGMNTETFF.

The chain couples TRBV6-6 to TRBJ1-2; D is ambiguous. The CDR3 has 14 residues. The germline CDR1 and CDR2 sequences are MNHNY and SVGAGI (reference sequence). The V end was cut by 0 bases, the J end by 8 bases, with 13 bases between. Here the CDR3 reads CASSYSPGSSGYTF. The CDR3 DNA sequence: TGTGCCAGCAGTTACTCGCCAGGCAGTTCCGGCTACACCTTC.

The chain is built from TRBV27 and TRBJ2-3; 9 bases line up with TRBD2. V gave up 4 bases and J gave up 5 bases; unmatched junction bases: 7. This CDR3 spans 15 amino acids. The V gene's germline CDR1 is MNHEY and CDR2 SMNVEV (reference sequence). The CDR3 sequence is CASSSREGLGDTQYF. The CDR3 DNA reads as TGTGCCAGCAGTTCGCGGGAGGGCCTGGGAGATACGCAGTATTTT.

The chain carries TRBV4-1 and TRBJ1-6; no firm D call. The germline V gene has CDR1 MGHRA and CDR2 YSYEKL. CDR3 length: 18 residues. Deletions cut 4 bases from V and 0 bases from J, with 16 bases between. CDR3 sequence reads: CASSRTLTVSSYNSPLHF. CDR3 coding DNA: TGCGCCAGCAGCCGAACCCTGACTGTGAGCTCCTATAATTCACCCCTCCACTTT.

The rearrangement uses TRBV4-1 and TRBJ2-7; 9 positions agree with TRBD1. CDR3 length equals 15 residues. The germline CDR1 and CDR2 sequences are MGHRA and YSYEKL. Trimming removed 2 bases from V and 2 bases from J; junction bases left unmatched: 4. The CDR3 region is CASSQRDREAYEQYF. The CDR3 region has the DNA TGCGCCAGCAGCCAAAGGGACAGGGAAGCCTACGAGCAGTACTTC.

The rearrangement joins TRBV11-2 to TRBJ2-5; 11 nucleotides agree with TRBD2. Trimming cost V 4 bases and J 4 bases; bases outside gene matches: 2. The germline V gene has CDR1 SGHAT and CDR2 FQNNGV. CDR3 length: 14 residues. CDR3 in DNA: TGTGCCAGCAGCTATACTAGCGGGAGAGAGACCCAGTACTTC. Translating gives CASSYTSGRETQYF.

The V call is TRBV9, the J call TRBJ2-1; 10 bases map to TRBD2. Germline CDR1 SGDLS, CDR2 YYNGEE. V lost 4 bases to trimming and J lost 3 bases; unmatched junction nucleotides: 10. The CDR3 spans 17 residues. CDR3 protein: CASSLHPSGSNYNEQFF. The CDR3 DNA reads as TGTGCCAGCAGCCTTCATCCTAGCGGGAGTAACTACAATGAGCAGTTCTTC.

The rearrangement uses TRBV27 and TRBJ2-5; tentative D call: TRBD2 (5 bases). Per the germline V gene, CDR1 is MNHEY and CDR2 is SMNVEV (reference sequence). The V end lost 2 bases, the J end lost 5 bases, and 12 bases lay between the germline ends. The CDR3 covers 14 residues. The CDR3 region has the DNA TGTGCCAGCAGTTTACAGGACGGGATGGAGACCCAGTACTTC. It codes for CASSLQDGMETQYF.

This clone was recorded once. V and J are TRBV6-5 and TRBJ1-1; D is unclear. This CDR3 has 16 residues. Trimming left V 2 bases short and J 0 bases short, with 13 bases between. CDR1 is MNHEY, CDR2 SVGAGI, per germline. CDR3: CASSYGYREMNTEAFF. CDR3 bases: TGTGCCAGCAGTTACGGGTACCGCGAGATGAACACTGAAGCTTTCTTT.

The chain has TRBV11-2 and TRBJ2-1; D not certain. Germline loops: CDR1 SGHAT, CDR2 FQNNGV. CDR3 length: 11 residues. The V end was cut by 4 bases, the J end by 10 bases, with 8 bases between. This CDR3 reads CASSSQYEQFF. CDR3 DNA sequence: TGTGCCAGCAGCTCGCAGTACGAGCAGTTCTTC.

This clone came up a few times. Mismatch with germline at one junction end may stem from a read error. The chain combines TRBV6-6 with TRBJ1-1; 9 bases line up with TRBD1. The CDR3 sequence is 16 residues long. Looked up from germline, CDR1 is MNHNY and CDR2 is SVGAGI (reference sequence). CDR3 DNA: TGTGCCAGCATCTCCGACTCCGGGACAGGGAACCCTGAAGCTTTCTTT. Its protein product is CASISDSGTGNPEAFF.